This TCR beta chain was found in a study of blood T cell repertoires in COVID-19. Study information: Some COVID-19 samples were acute and others convalescent; all came from the United States, Italy and Spain. From T cells, B-cell-depleted T cells, or PBMCs came the material, which was cDNA or gDNA.

CDR3 length equals 14 residues. The V and J ends lost 0 bases and 7 bases respectively, with 9 bases between them. Germline V gene sequence: CDR1 MNHEY, CDR2 SVGEGT. Original handling: Estimation of nucleated cell counts relied on the amplification of reference gene primers. Using immunoSEQ multiplex PCR, the repertoire was profiled, and TCRdb retains in-frame clones only, with some absent. The V and J calls and clone size come from that table; D and trimming were worked out from the DNA. The data show 55,000 to 75,000 clones, about 86% seen once. This clone appeared once. The V gene is TRBV6-2 or TRBV6-3, the J gene TRBJ2-2; D gene unclear. This TCR was recovered from a man aged 65 to 85 with acute or convalescent COVID-19. Sequencing used peripheral blood. Here the CDR3 reads CASSYSSLRGELFF. DNA of the CDR3: TGTGCCAGCAGTTACTCGTCCCTTCGCGGGGAGCTGTTTTTT.